This TCR beta chain was sequenced during a study of T cells in women clearing cervical HPV infection. Study overall: Controls' single incident HPV16 infection cleared within 12 months without precancer. Case blood was drawn when the lesion was first found; control blood after infection became undetectable.

Note on this clone: Its antigen is unknown. Sequencing ends 3 residues short of the CDR3 end; the germline J gene provides the rest.

immunoSEQ multiplex PCR used an average of roughly 1,300 ng genomic DNA. Only in-frame clones appear in the TCRdb table, and some are missing; sequencing was by immunoSEQ multiplex PCR. The repertoire table contains about 23,000 clones. CDR1 is SGHRS, CDR2 YFSETQ, per germline. The V gene lost 2 bases and the J gene lost 0 bases, with 6 bases spanning the gap. The length of the CDR3 is 14 residues. The study's findings and limits: It is unknown whether associations predate infection; no effector/memory or HPV-specific sorting.

The TCR sequence derives from a woman between 18 and 69 years old with a cervical HPV16 infection that either progressed to CIN3+ or cleared (not recorded which). Sequencing was performed on blood buffy coat. The gene calls are TRBV5-1 and TRBJ1-3; maybe TRBD1 (6 bases). CDR3 in amino acids: CASSLGGSGNTIYF. The sequenced CDR3 bases are TGCGCCAGCAGCTTAGGGGGCTCTGGAAACACC.